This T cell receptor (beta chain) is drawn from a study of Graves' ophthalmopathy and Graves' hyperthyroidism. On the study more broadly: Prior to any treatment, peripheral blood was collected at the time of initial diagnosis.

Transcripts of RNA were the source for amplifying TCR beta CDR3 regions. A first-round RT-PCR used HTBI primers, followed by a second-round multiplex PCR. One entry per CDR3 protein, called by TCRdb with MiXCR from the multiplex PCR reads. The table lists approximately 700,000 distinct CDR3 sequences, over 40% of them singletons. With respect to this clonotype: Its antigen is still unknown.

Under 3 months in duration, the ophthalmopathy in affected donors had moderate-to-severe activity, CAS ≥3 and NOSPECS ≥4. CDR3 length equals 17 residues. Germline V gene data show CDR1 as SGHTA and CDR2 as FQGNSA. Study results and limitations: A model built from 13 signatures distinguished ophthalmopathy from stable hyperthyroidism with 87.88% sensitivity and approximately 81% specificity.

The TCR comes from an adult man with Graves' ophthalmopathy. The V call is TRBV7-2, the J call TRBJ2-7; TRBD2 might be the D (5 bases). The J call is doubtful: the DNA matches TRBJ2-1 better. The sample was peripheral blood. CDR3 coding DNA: TGTGCCAGCAGCTTAATCCCCACAGCGAGAGGGAACAATGAGCAGTTCTTC. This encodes CASSLIPTARGNNEQFF.